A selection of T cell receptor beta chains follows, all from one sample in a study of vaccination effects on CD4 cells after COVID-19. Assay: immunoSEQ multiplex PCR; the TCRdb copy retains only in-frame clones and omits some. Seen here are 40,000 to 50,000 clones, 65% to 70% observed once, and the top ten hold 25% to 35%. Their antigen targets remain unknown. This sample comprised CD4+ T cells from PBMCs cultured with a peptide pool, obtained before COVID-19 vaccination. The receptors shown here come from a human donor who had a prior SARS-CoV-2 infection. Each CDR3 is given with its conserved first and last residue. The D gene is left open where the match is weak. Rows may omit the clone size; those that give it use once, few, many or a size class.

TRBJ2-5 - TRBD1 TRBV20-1 TGCAGTGCTAGTCCCGGACAGGGGGGAGAGACCCAGTACTTC CSASPGQGGETQYF
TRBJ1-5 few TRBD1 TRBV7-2 TGTGCCAGCAGCTTGGACAGGGGCGTTGGTCCCCAGCATTTT CASSLDRGVGPQHF
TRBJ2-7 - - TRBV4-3 TGCGCCAGCAGCCAAGAGTTCAACAGGCCTCCCTACGAGCAGTACTTC CASSQEFNRPPYEQYF
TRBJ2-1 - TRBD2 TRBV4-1 TGCGCCAGCAGCCACGGACTAGCGGGACGGAATGAGCAGTTCTTC CASSHGLAGRNEQFF
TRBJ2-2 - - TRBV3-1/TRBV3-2 TGTGCCAGCAGCCATCGAGTCGGGTTGACCGGGGAGCTGTTTTTT CASSHRVGLTGELFF
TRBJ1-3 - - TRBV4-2 TGTGCCAGCAGCCCGCCCGGACTCTCTGGAAACACCATATATTTT CASSPPGLSGNTIYF
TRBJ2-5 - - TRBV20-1 TGCAGTGCTAGAGGCTTGGAGACCCAGTACTTC CSARGLETQYF
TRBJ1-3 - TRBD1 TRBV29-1 TGCAGCGTGGTAATAACAGGGGGCTCTGGAAACACCATATATTTT CSVVITGGSGNTIYF
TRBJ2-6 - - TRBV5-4 TGTGCCAGCAGCTTGTTAATCGGCTCTGGGGCCAACGTCCTGACTTTC CASSLLIGSGANVLTF
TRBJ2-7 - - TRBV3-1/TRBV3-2 TGTGCCAGCAGCCAAAACTTGGGAACTACCGTCGAGCAGTACTTC CASSQNLGTTVEQYF
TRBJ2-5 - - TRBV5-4 TGTGCCAGCAGCCGGGCTAGCACGGAGACCCAGTACTTC CASSRASTETQYF
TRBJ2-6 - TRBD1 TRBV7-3 TGTGCCAGCAGCCCAAGACAGGGACAGGCTGGGGCCAACGTCCTGACTTTC CASSPRQGQAGANVLTF
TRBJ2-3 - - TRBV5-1 TGCGCCAGCAGCGCGGACGGGAATTGGGCAGATACGCAGTATTTT CASSADGNWADTQYF
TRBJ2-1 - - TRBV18 TGTGCCAGCTCACCTCTGAGTCAGTCCGACTACAATGAGCAGTTCTTC CASSPLSQSDYNEQFF
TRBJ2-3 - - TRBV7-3 TGTGCCAGCAGCCCGGGACGGCTCACAGATACGCAGTATTTT CASSPGRLTDTQYF
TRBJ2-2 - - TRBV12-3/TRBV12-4 TGTGCCAGCAACCTAGCCGAAACCGGGGAGCTGTTTTTT CASNLAETGELFF
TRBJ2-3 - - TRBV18 TGTGCCAGCTCTCCTAACCCTTCAGATACGCAGTATTTT CASSPNPSDTQYF
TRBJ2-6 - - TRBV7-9 TGTGCCAGCAGTGGAGGGACGTGGGCCTCTGGGGCCAACGTCCTGACTTTC CASSGGTWASGANVLTF
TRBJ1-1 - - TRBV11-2 TGTGCCAGCAGCTTTGAGGCAGTTCTGAACACTGAAGCTTTCTTT CASSFEAVLNTEAFF
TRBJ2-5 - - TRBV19 TGTGCCAGTAGTATGAGGCGGCAAGAGACCCAGTACTTC CASSMRRQETQYF
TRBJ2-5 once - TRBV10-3 TGTGCCATCAGTGAGTCAGGGGACCGCAAAGAGACCCAGTACTTC CAISESGDRKETQYF
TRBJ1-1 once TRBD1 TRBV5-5 TGTGCCAGCGGATCGTACAGGGGGTTAACTGAAGCTTTCTTT CASGSYRGLTEAFF
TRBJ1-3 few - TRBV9 TGTGCCAGCAGCCCTCCAGGGGAAGGAAACACCATATATTTT CASSPPGEGNTIYF
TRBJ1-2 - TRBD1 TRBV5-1 TGCGCCAGCAGCTCTGGGACAGGGGGCGGTACACGATTCACCTTC CASSSGTGGGTRFTF
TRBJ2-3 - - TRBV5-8 TGTGCCAGCAGCTTGTGGGGGGTTAGGGGCACAGATACGCAGTATTTT CASSLWGVRGTDTQYF
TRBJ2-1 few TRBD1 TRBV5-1 TGCGCCAGCAGCCGGACAGGGACCCTCGGAGATGAGCAGTTCTTC CASSRTGTLGDEQFF
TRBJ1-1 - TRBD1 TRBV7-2 TGTGCCAGCAGCGTACAGGGGTTAGGCACTGAAGCTTTCTTT CASSVQGLGTEAFF
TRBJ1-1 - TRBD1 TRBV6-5 TGTGCCAGCAGAGTAACCGGGACAGGGGTTGAAGCTTTCTTT CASRVTGTGVEAFF
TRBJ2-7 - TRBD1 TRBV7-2 TGTGCCAGCAGCTTCGGACAGGGGGCGCTTAGGCAGTACTTC CASSFGQGALRQYF
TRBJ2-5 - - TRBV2 TGTGCCAGCAGTGACTGGCCTCTGGAAGAGACCCAGTACTTC CASSDWPLEETQYF
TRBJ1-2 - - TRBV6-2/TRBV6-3 TGTGCCAGCAGTCCCCGACGGGGTGGCTACACCTTC CASSPRRGGYTF
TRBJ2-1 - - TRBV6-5 TGTGCCAGCAGTTATCGGAATGAGCAGTTCTTC CASSYRNEQFF
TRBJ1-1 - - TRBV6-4 TGTGCCAGCAGTGACTCGTCGTATGGGACTGAAGCTTTCTTT CASSDSSYGTEAFF
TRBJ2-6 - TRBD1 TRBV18 TGTGCCAGCTCACCGAATCCGGGACAGCTAAGCTCTGGGGCCAACGTCCTGACTTTC CASSPNPGQLSSGANVLTF
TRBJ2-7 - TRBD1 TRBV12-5 TGTGCTAGTGGTTTGGCCCCGGGACAGGGGTTCCACGAGCAGTACTTC CASGLAPGQGFHEQYF
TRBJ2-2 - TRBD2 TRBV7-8 TGTGCCAGCAGCTTATTAGCGGGAGCGGCCGGGGAGCTGTTTTTT CASSLLAGAAGELFF
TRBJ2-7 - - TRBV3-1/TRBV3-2 TGTGCCAGCAGCCAAGGGCTCGAGGGGCATTCCTACGAGCAGTACTTC CASSQGLEGHSYEQYF
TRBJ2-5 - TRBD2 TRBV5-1 TGCGCCAGCAGCTTGGTGGGGGGGGAGACCCAGTACTTC CASSLVGGETQYF
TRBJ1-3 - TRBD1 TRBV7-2 TGTGCCAGCAGCCCTCGGACAGGGGGTGCTGGAAACACCATATATTTT CASSPRTGGAGNTIYF
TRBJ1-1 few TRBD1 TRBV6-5 TGTGCCAGCAGTTACTCGATAGCAGGGGGGAACACTGAAGCTTTCTTT CASSYSIAGGNTEAFF
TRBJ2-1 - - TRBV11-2 TGTGCCAGCAGCTTAGACAGGGGGAGGTACAATGAGCAGTTCTTC CASSLDRGRYNEQFF
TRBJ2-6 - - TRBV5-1 TGCGCCAGCAGCAGCGAAGCTGGGGCCAACGTCCTGACTTTC CASSSEAGANVLTF